The T cell receptor beta chain described here comes from a study of breast tumors, draining lymph nodes, adjacent tissues (dated by TCRdb to 2016 to 2017). Background for the entire study: The study compared TCR beta repertoires across tumor, adjacent nontumor tissue and axillary lymph nodes from breast cancer patients. The study aimed to assess the relationships and possible T-cell exchange between tumor, surrounding tissue and draining lymph node repertoires in human breast cancer. What the research found in general, with its limitations: The data were considered consistent with the idea that most tumor T cells come from the lymph node and then expand in tumor tissue. The conclusion that tumor T cells originate in lymph nodes was presented as consistent with a hypothesis rather than as directly demonstrated. Tumor T-cell repertoires showed less diversity than lymph node repertoires and more diversity than nontumor tissue repertoires, and tumor T-cell repertoires showed preferential V and J gene usage. Tumor and nontumor tissue repertoires were significantly more similar in luminal-like than in basal-like breast cancer.

This clonotype was detected ten times or more. Its antigen remains unidentified. The sample holds no much larger clone one base away, and base qualities are not on file. The germline V gene gives CDR1 as SGHTA and CDR2 as FQGTGA. From the cysteine up to the phenylalanine, the CDR3 has a length of 16 residues. This entry keeps only the CDR3 DNA: 48 bases, framed from base 1. Trimming removed 4 bases from V and 1 base from J; the gene matches leave 4 bases unexplained. TCRdb lists the instrument as Illumina HiSeq 2000. Multiplex PCR amplification was used to build the TCR beta chain libraries. The amplified TCR beta chain products were analyzed by high-throughput sequencing. Using fastp trimming at Q25 and MiXCR clonotype assembly, TCRdb reanalyzed the public sequencing data and kept in-frame beta chains. CDR3 protein sequences are deduplicated, and each keeps its most common genes and DNA. Within this sample are more than 10,000 distinct CDR3 sequences, with 53% of them counted one time only. The ten largest clones add up to 35% to 45% of the sample.

This sequence was found in a female donor with breast cancer. Some clones in this sample may be carry-over from other donors' samples. The specimen was breast tumor tissue. The receptor chain draws on TRBV7-3 and TRBJ2-1, and TRBD1 aligns with 10 junction nucleotides. CDR3 protein: CASSSRDRGSYNEQFF. The bases are TGTGCCAGCAGCTCTAGGGACAGGGGTTCCTACAATGAGCAGTTCTTC.